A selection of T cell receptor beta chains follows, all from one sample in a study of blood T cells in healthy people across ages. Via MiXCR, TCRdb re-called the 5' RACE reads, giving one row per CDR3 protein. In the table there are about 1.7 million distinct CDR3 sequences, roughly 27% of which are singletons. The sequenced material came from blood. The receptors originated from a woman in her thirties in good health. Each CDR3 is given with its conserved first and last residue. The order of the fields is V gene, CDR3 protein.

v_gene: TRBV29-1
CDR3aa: CSGGGYNEQFF

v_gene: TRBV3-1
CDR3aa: CASSHSYRVDTGANVLTF

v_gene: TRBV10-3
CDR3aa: CAISDTAVFNQPQHF

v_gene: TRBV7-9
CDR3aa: CASSFRTGDTDTQYF

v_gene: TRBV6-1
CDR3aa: CASRGGRRARDTQYF

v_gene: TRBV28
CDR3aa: CASNQGQGSIAYEQYF

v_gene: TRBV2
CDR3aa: CASQTDTQYF

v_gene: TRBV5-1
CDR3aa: CASSLARDGVNTEAFF

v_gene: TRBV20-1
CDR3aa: CSAERGMYQETQYF

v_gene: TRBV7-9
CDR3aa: CASSLGPSEKLFF

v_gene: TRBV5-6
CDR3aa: CASSLTVGEQYF

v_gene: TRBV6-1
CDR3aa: CAVGVPSTDTQYF

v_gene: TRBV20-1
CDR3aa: CSADRGLARNEQFF

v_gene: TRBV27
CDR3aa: CASSMGQGPSYEQYF

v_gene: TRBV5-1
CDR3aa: CASSSYTRQDGYTF

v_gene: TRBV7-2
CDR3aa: CASSLVTGVNEQYF

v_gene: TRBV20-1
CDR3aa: CSARFSNQPQHF

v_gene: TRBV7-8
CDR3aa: CASSKGTGGINEQYF

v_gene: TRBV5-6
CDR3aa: CASSYLQGSRGETQYF

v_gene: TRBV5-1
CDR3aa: CASSFSGRAETQYF

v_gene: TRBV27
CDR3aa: CASSLSKAGVYEQYF

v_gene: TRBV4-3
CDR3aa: CASSQESRAANEQYF

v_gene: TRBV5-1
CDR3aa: CASSLEGLVYETQYF

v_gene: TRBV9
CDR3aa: CASSVDPHRDRGQGANVLTF

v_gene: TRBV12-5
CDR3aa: CASGTGGRNQPQHF

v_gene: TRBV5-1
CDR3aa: CASSLEGLSDEQYF

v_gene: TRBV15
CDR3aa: CATSRDSEETQYF

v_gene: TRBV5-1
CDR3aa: CASSLSGGRSNYGYTF

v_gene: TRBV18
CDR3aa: CASSLSSGLYEQYF

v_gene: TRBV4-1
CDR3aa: CASSQDQRVDTQYF

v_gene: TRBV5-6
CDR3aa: CASSPDWGGGEETQYF

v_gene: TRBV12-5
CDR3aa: CASGDGTANEKLFF

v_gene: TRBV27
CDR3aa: CASSLSHRTYDNEQFF

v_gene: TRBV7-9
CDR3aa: CASRQRAEAFF

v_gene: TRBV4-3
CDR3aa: CASSQGLAF

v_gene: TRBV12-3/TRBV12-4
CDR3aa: CASNMGTSGRAYEQYF

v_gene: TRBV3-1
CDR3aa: CASSSAFGTNEKLFF

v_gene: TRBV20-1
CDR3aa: CSAYRGAQNEQFF

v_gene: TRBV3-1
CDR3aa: CASSRAPLVSYNEQFF

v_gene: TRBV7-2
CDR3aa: CASSPLGPPGFF

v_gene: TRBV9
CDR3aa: CASSSRDPSYEQYF

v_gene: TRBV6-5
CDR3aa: CASSDSLDGTDTQYF

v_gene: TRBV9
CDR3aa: CASSVISSPSGANVLTF

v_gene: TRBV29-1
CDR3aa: CSGLMTANYGYTF

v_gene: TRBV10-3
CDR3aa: CAISDPTSGPSSEQFF

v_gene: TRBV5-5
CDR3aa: CASSYDSSSYNEQFF

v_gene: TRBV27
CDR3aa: CASIQSGGTEQYF

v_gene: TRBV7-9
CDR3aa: CASSLEGPFSEAFF

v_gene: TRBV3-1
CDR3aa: CASSPRSGGSPLHF

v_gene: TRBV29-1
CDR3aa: CSAGDGHNEKRFF